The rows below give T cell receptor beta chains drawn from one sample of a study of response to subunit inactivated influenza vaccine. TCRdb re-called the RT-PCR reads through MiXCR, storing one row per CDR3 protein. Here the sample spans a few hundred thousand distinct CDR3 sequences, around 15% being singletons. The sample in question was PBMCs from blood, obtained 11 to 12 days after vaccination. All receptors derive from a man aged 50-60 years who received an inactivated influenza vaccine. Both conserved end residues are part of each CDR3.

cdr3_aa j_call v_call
CASSTPGKATEAFF TRBJ1-1 TRBV12-3/TRBV12-4
CSVLRDSGNTIYF TRBJ1-3 TRBV29-1
CASSLWGTGYNEQFF TRBJ2-1 TRBV7-3
CARLGLGKETQYF TRBJ2-5 TRBV12-5
CSASLAYSYNEQFF TRBJ2-1 TRBV20-1
CASSQDRGGTVIYEQYF TRBJ2-7 TRBV4-1
CSVVGTRTNTGELFF TRBJ2-2 TRBV29-1
CASSLSSWVGQSFLGLFGYTF TRBJ1-2 TRBV11-2
CASSIQANRAEAFF TRBJ1-1 TRBV11-1
CASSQTSASYEQYF TRBJ2-7 TRBV3-1
CASGPGQGRSYEQYF TRBJ2-7 TRBV3-1
CASSTRGRPWYEQYF TRBJ2-7 TRBV7-9
CASSHERGYEQYF TRBJ2-7 TRBV7-8
CASSTNRVQETQYF TRBJ2-5 TRBV11-2
CASSIRTGVAGELFF TRBJ2-2 TRBV7-2
CASSPDRGLGTQYF TRBJ2-3 TRBV18
CASSYLIPRAQRDEQFF TRBJ2-1 TRBV6-5
CASSQVTSEQFF TRBJ2-1 TRBV3-1
CASRLREASYEQYF TRBJ2-7 TRBV2
CSASSPRGYGTQYF TRBJ2-5 TRBV20-1
CASSPERGPPDF TRBJ2-5 TRBV18
CASSRDYSDTQYF TRBJ2-3 TRBV18
CATSREQQETQYF TRBJ2-5 TRBV15
CSVGGQGTEAFF TRBJ1-1 TRBV29-1
CASSLPHAGTEAFF TRBJ1-1 TRBV12-3/TRBV12-4
CASSPPGQTSTDTQYF TRBJ2-3 TRBV18
CASSRGRNNQPQHF TRBJ1-5 TRBV4-2
CASRPGLMNTGELFF TRBJ2-2 TRBV11-2
CASSLGPEGYGYTF TRBJ1-2 TRBV7-2
CASSLIEGHKRETQYF TRBJ2-5 TRBV7-2
CATSDRPAGQYTGELFF TRBJ2-2 TRBV24-1
CASSTTLGDTQYF TRBJ2-3 TRBV5-1
CASSQDYVAGEGVF TRBJ2-1 TRBV4-3
CASSYSDRGLVTYGYTF TRBJ1-2 TRBV6-5
CASSSAQTDTQYF TRBJ2-3 TRBV28
CASSLGFRDIQYF TRBJ2-4 TRBV7-6
CASSVGGTTDTQYF TRBJ2-3 TRBV7-9
CASSLEGRSLGYTF TRBJ1-2 TRBV7-2
CSAPISARDTQYF TRBJ2-3 TRBV20-1
CSVGGDPGTGANVLTF TRBJ2-6 TRBV29-1
CASSERLAGDLAKNIQYF TRBJ2-4 TRBV2
CASSYPPGGVKLEAFF TRBJ1-1 TRBV6-2/TRBV6-3
CASSPRTGESGGYTF TRBJ1-2 TRBV12-3/TRBV12-4
CASSVGVAYSYEQYF TRBJ2-7 TRBV9
CATSTTGLDSPLHF TRBJ1-6 TRBV7-9
CASSLGSSGQETQYF TRBJ2-5 TRBV5-1
CASSQANSGAGSEQFF TRBJ2-1 TRBV7-9
CATSKTSSSYNEQFF TRBJ2-1 TRBV15
CASSQEPGQGASGANVLTF TRBJ2-6 TRBV4-3
CSARPLGGGETQYF TRBJ2-5 TRBV20-1
CASSELFGSDQPQHF TRBJ1-5 TRBV2
CASSGRKGDTQYF TRBJ2-3 TRBV4-2
CASSLIGGAYEQYF TRBJ2-7 TRBV7-3
CASSLEMASGSGDTQYF TRBJ2-3 TRBV5-1
CASSLEARRSYNEQFF TRBJ2-1 TRBV5-1
CALRASGTDGTEAFF TRBJ1-1 TRBV10-3
CAMSPVLLYEQYF TRBJ2-7 TRBV10-3
CASSLIGGTGELFF TRBJ2-2 TRBV7-2
CSAKRGSYNEQFF TRBJ2-1 TRBV20-1